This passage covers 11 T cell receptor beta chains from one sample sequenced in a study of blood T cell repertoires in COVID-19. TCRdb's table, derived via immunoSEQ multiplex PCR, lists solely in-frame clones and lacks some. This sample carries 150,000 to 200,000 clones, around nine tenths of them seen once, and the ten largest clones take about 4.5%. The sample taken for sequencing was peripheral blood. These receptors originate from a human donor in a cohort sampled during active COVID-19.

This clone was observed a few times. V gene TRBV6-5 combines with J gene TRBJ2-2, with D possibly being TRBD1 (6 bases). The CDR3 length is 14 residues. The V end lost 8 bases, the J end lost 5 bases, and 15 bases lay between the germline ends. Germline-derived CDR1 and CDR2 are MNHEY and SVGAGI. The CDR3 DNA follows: TGTGCCAGCGTGGGACACACTTCGACCGGGGAGCTGTTTTTT. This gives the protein CASVGHTSTGELFF.

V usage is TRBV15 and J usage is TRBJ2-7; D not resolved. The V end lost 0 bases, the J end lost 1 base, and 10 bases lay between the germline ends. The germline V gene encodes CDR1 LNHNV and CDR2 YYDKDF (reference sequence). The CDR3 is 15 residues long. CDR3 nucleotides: TGTGCCACCAGCAGAGATGACTTAGGATCCTACGAGCAGTACTTC. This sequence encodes CATSRDDLGSYEQYF.

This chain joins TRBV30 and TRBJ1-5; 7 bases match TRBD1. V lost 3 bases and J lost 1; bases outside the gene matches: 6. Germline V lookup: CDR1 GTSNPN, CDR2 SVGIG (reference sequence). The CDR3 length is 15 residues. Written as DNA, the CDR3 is TGTGCCTGGAGACCCGGACAGGCGAGCAATCAGCCCCAGCATTTT. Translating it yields CAWRPGQASNQPQHF.

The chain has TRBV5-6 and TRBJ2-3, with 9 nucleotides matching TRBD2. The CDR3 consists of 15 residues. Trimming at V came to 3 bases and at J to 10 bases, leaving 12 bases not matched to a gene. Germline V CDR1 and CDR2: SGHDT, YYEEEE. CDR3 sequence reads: CASSSSLGSGSSQYF. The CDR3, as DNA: TGTGCCAGCAGCTCTAGTTTGGGTAGCGGGAGTTCGCAGTATTTT.

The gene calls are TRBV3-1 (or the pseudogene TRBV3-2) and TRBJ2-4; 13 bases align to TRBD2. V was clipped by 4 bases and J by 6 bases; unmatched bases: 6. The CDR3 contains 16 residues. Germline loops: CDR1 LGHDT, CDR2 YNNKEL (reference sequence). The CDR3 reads CASSPTSGGARNIQYF. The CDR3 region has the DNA TGTGCCAGCAGCCCAACTAGCGGGGGGGCCCGAAACATTCAGTACTTC.

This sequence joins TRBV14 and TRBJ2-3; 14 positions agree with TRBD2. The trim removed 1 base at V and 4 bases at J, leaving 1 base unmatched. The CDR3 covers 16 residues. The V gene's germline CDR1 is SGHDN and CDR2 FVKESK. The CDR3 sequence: CASSQGLAGGSDTQYF. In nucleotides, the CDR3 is TGTGCCAGCAGCCAAGGACTAGCGGGGGGGTCAGATACGCAGTATTTT.

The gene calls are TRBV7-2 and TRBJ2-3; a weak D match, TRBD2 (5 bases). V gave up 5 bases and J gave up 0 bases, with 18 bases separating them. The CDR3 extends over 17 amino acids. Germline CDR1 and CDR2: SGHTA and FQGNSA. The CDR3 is CASSLTRAPPSTDTQYF. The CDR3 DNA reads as TGTGCCAGCAGCCTAACTAGGGCTCCTCCTAGCACAGATACGCAGTATTTT.

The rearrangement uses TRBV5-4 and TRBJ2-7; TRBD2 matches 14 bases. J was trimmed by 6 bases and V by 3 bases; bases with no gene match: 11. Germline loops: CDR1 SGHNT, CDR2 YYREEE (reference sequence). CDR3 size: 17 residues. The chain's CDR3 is CASSSPTSGGANGEQYF. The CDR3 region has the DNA TGTGCCAGCAGCTCCCCGACTAGCGGGGGGGCCAATGGCGAGCAGTACTTC.

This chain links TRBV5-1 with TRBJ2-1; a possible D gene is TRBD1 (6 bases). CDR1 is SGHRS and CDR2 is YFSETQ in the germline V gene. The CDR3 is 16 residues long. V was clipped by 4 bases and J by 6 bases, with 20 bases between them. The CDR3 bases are TGCGCCAGCAGCCCCAAGGGGGATGCCAGTGCCAATGAGCAGTTCTTC. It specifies CASSPKGDASANEQFF.

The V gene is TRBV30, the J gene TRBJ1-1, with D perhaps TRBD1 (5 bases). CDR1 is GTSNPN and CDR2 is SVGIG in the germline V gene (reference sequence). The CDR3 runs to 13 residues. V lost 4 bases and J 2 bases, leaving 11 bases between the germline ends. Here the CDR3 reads CAWTGLGNTEAFF. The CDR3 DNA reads TGTGCCTGGACAGGGCTGGGTAACACTGAAGCTTTCTTT.

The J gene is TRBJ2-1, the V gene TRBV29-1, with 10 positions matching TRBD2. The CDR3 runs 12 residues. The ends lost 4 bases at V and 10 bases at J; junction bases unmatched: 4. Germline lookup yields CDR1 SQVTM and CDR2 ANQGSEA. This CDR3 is CSVAGTSVEQFF. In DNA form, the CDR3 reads TGCAGCGTTGCGGGGACTAGCGTGGAGCAGTTCTTC.